Listed here are 5 T cell receptor beta chains from one sample, sequenced in a study of blood T cell repertoires in COVID-19. The repertoire was sequenced with immunoSEQ multiplex PCR; TCRdb's copy has only in-frame clones and lacks some. Of 270,000 or so clones in the sample, roughly nine tenths were seen once. Sequencing used peripheral blood. The source of these receptors is a woman aged 35 to 49 who had recovered from COVID-19.

This clone is a singleton in its sample. V and J are TRBV7-6 and TRBJ2-5; 7 bases agree with TRBD1. The CDR3 extends over 18 amino acids. J lost 2 bases, V lost 2 bases, and 14 bases had no gene match. CDR1 is SGHVS and CDR2 is FNYEAQ in the germline V gene. CDR3 nucleotide sequence: TGTGCCAGCAGCTTACCGCCCGACAGGGCGACGGAACAAGAGACCCAGTACTTC. It codes for CASSLPPDRATEQETQYF.

The chain links TRBV6-5 to TRBJ2-1; D is uncertain. Trimming took off 4 bases at V and 2 bases at J, with 9 bases between the two ends. CDR1 is MNHEY, CDR2 SVGAGI, per germline. The CDR3 runs to 14 residues. The CDR3 here is CASSLTSTYNEQFF. As DNA, the CDR3 is TGTGCCAGCAGTTTAACTTCTACCTACAATGAGCAGTTCTTC.

The chain carries TRBV2 and TRBJ2-3; 11 nucleotides line up with TRBD2. Germline values: CDR1 SNHLY, CDR2 FYNNEI. V lost 10 bases, J lost 4 bases, and 4 bases stayed unmatched. The CDR3 is 13 residues long. This CDR3 reads CAIELAGADTQYF. CDR3 coding DNA: TGTGCCATCGAACTAGCGGGAGCAGATACGCAGTATTTT.

The J gene is TRBJ2-6, the V gene TRBV5-1; 8 bases align to TRBD1. The CDR3 extends over 20 amino acids. Germline lookup yields CDR1 SGHRS and CDR2 YFSETQ. Unmatched junction bases numbered 12, after V lost 0 bases and J lost 1 base. CDR3 in amino acids: CASSLAMIGQGPSGANVLTF. CDR3 DNA: TGCGCCAGCAGCTTGGCCATGATAGGACAGGGCCCATCTGGGGCCAACGTCCTGACTTTC.

The chain employs TRBV5-1 and TRBJ2-3; 8 nucleotides line up with TRBD2. CDR3 length equals 17 residues. Germline assignment: CDR1 SGHRS and CDR2 YFSETQ. The junction had 11 bases not matched to a gene; V was cut back by 0 bases and J by 5 bases. CDR3 amino acids: CASSLANRLAWGDTQYF. The CDR3 nucleotides read TGCGCCAGCAGCTTGGCCAACCGACTAGCGTGGGGAGATACGCAGTATTTT. The full variable domain, completed using reference TRBV5-1 and TRBJ2-3, is KAGVTQTPRYLIKTRGQQVTLSCSPISGHRSVSWYQQTPGQGLQFLFEYFSETQRNKGNFPGRFSGRQFSNSRSEMNVSTLELGDSALYLCASSLANRLAWGDTQYFGPGTRLTVL.